Presented here are 31 T cell receptor beta chains from one specimen sequenced in a study of blood T cells in healthy people across ages. Using a J-beta primer mix together with a sample-barcoded 5' primer, a second PCR was run for about 6 to 12 cycles. TCRdb redid the calling of the 5' RACE reads with MiXCR, one entry per CDR3 protein. The sample shows roughly 1 million distinct CDR3 sequences, roughly a quarter of them seen only once. The data also belong to a second study, concerning T cells of mothers and their children.

Sequences were obtained from blood. The receptors were sampled from a girl aged 2 to 9 in good health.

The V call is TRBV10-3, the J call TRBJ2-7; D possibly corresponds to TRBD2 (7 bases). The CDR3 spans 14 residues. The germline V and J ends were trimmed by 6 bases and 3 bases, with 15 bases remaining between them. Looked up from germline, CDR1 is ENHRY and CDR2 is SYGVKD. In DNA form, the CDR3 reads TGTGCCATCAGAGAGGGGGGGGGTCTCTACGAGCAGTACTTC. Translated: CAIREGGGLYEQYF.

The chain has TRBV29-1 and TRBJ2-1, with 7 nucleotides matching TRBD2. With 4 bases clipped from V and 11 bases from J, the junction kept 8 bases outside the gene matches. The CDR3 is 12 residues long. Germline V lookup: CDR1 SQVTM, CDR2 ANQGSEA. The CDR3 loop reads CSVGVLGTKQFF. The CDR3 DNA reads as TGCAGCGTTGGCGTTCTGGGGACTAAGCAGTTCTTC.

This clonotype came up a few times. This rearrangement joins TRBV29-1 to TRBJ2-3, with a possible D match to TRBD2 (6 bases). The ends were cut back, 8 bases at V and 6 bases at J, with 9 bases in the middle. The germline V gene has CDR1 SQVTM and CDR2 ANQGSEA. The CDR3 is made up of 10 amino acids. The CDR3 is CSHGGDTQYF. The CDR3 region has the DNA TGCAGCCATGGGGGGGATACGCAGTATTTT.

This chain connects TRBV21-1 to TRBJ2-7; the D call TRBD1 from the table was never checked on the DNA. TRBV21-1 is a listed pseudogene. The CDR3 contains 15 residues. The CDR3 region is CASSKAGTEAYEQYF. The CDR3 DNA follows: TGTGCCAGCAGCAAAGCTGGGACGGAGGCCTACGAGCAGTACTTC.

The chain has TRBV7-2 and TRBJ2-2; 9 bases match TRBD1. The CDR3 consists of 16 residues. With 5 bases clipped from V and 2 bases from J, the junction kept 6 bases outside the gene matches. The germline V gene encodes CDR1 SGHTA and CDR2 FQGNSA. Here the CDR3 DNA reads TGTGCCAGCAGCCCGCCGGGACAGGGAAACACCGGGGAGCTGTTTTTT. Its protein is CASSPPGQGNTGELFF.

This clonotype came up a few times. DNA for the CDR3: TGTGCCACCAGTGATTTGCAGGGCCCGACCTACAATGAGCAGTTCTTC. Its translation: CATSDLQGPTYNEQFF. The gene calls are TRBV24-1 and TRBJ2-1; a weak D match, TRBD1 (5 bases). The CDR3 runs to 16 residues. The ends were cut back, 0 bases at V and 2 bases at J, with 10 bases in the middle. CDR1 is KGHDR, CDR2 SFDVKD, per germline.

The rearrangement links TRBV4-3 to TRBJ2-7; D perhaps matches TRBD1 (5 bases). Trimming left V 2 bases short and J 0 bases short, with 14 bases between. The germline CDR1 and CDR2 sequences are LGHNA and YSLEER. The CDR3 contains 16 residues. The CDR3 sequence: CASSQSEGDSSYEQYF. The DNA for the CDR3 is TGCGCCAGCAGCCAAAGCGAAGGCGACAGCTCCTACGAGCAGTACTTC.

This clonotype was detected only a few times. CDR3 sequence: CASSLITGSLYGYTF. Written as DNA, the CDR3 is TGCGCCAGCAGCTTGATTACAGGTTCTCTCTATGGCTACACCTTC. V gene TRBV5-1 combines with J gene TRBJ1-2, with a possible D match to TRBD1 (5 bases). CDR3 size: 15 residues. V was cut by 1 base and J by 4 bases, with 14 bases left in between. Germline V gene sequence: CDR1 SGHRS, CDR2 YFSETQ.

This clonotype appeared a few times. The J gene is TRBJ2-5, the V gene TRBV7-2; 11 nucleotides agree with TRBD2. Germline V lookup: CDR1 SGHTA, CDR2 FQGNSA. This CDR3 contains 14 residues. Germline trimming cut 6 bases from V and 3 bases from J; bases unmatched to any gene: 3. CDR3 in amino acids: CASREGLAEETQYF. CDR3 coding DNA: TGTGCCAGCAGGGAGGGACTAGCGGAAGAGACCCAGTACTTC. The full variable domain, with the rest looked up from reference TRBV7-2 and TRBJ2-5, is GAGVSQSPSNKVTEKGKDVELRCDPISGHTALYWYRQSLGQGLEFLIYFQGNSAPDKSGLPSDRFSAERTGGSVSTLTIQRTQQEDSAVYLCASREGLAEETQYFGPGTRLLVL.

The chain couples TRBV29-1 to TRBJ2-5, with TRBD1 matching over 7 bases. V lost 4 bases, J lost 5 bases, and 7 bases stayed unmatched. This CDR3 is 13 amino acids long. CDR1 is SQVTM and CDR2 is ANQGSEA in the germline V gene. CDR3 in DNA: TGCAGCGTTGGACAGGGTGAATGGGAGACCCAGTACTTC. This sequence encodes CSVGQGEWETQYF.

The chain carries TRBV7-8 and TRBJ1-1; 8 nucleotides align to TRBD1. The CDR3 spans 15 residues. The germline gives CDR1 SGHVS, CDR2 FQNEAQ. After removal of 5 bases from V and 5 bases from J, the junction contained 10 bases not matched to a gene. This chain's CDR3 is CASSTRGQIGTEAFF. The DNA for the CDR3 is TGTGCCAGCAGCACCAGGGGGCAGATAGGGACTGAAGCTTTCTTT.

The table lists this clonotype with many counts. This chain joins TRBV28 and TRBJ2-7, with a weak D call TRBD1 (6 bases). The CDR3 length is 14 residues. V was cut by 2 bases and J by 0 bases, with 8 bases left in between. Germline CDR1 MDHEN, CDR2 SYDVKM. CDR3 nucleotides: TGTGCCAGCAGTTTACAAGGGGGCTCCTACGAGCAGTACTTC. This sequence encodes CASSLQGGSYEQYF.

The chain combines TRBV6-5 with TRBJ1-6, with D possibly matching TRBD1 (6 bases). V dropped 6 bases and J dropped 6 bases, with 18 bases sitting between them. The CDR3 covers 16 residues. CDR1 is MNHEY and CDR2 is SVGAGI in the germline V gene. CDR3 in amino acids: CASRGGPQAPNSPLHF. The CDR3 DNA sequence: TGTGCCAGCAGAGGGGGGCCTCAAGCTCCTAATTCACCCCTCCACTTT.

This rearrangement joins TRBV7-2 to TRBJ2-2; tentative D call: TRBD2 (5 bases). The germline CDR1 and CDR2 sequences are SGHTA and FQGNSA. The CDR3 has 14 amino acids. Trimming removed 6 bases at V and 8 bases at J, with 16 bases between. CDR3 bases: TGTGCCAGCAGTTCCTCTCCCGGGGAGGGGGAGCTGTTTTTT. This gives the protein CASSSSPGEGELFF.

The table lists this clonotype with a few counts. The chain joins TRBV29-1 to TRBJ2-5, with a weak D call TRBD1 (6 bases). The last part of the DNA fits TRBJ2-7 better; the J call may be wrong. CDR1 and CDR2 from the germline V gene are SQVTM and ANQGSEA. The CDR3 is made up of 12 amino acids. The DNA of the CDR3 is TGCAGCGTTAAAGGGGGACCCTACGAGCAGTACTTC. Encoded protein: CSVKGGPYEQYF.

The CDR3 region has the DNA TGTGCCAGCAGCTCACGTAGCGGGGGAGACTACAATGAGCAGTTCTTC. Translating gives CASSSRSGGDYNEQFF. V is TRBV7-2 and J is TRBJ2-1; TRBD2 matches at 9 bases. This CDR3 has 16 amino acids. CDR1 is SGHTA, CDR2 FQGNSA, per germline. The trim removed 4 bases at V and 3 bases at J, leaving 7 bases unmatched.

The rearrangement joins TRBV4-1 to TRBJ2-7; 7 nucleotides match TRBD2. Germline CDR1 is MGHRA and CDR2 is YSYEKL. This CDR3 has 18 residues. J lost 0 bases, V lost 2 bases, and 13 bases had no gene match. CDR3 sequence (DNA): TGCGCCAGCAGCCAATTCTTATCGTCTAGCGGTACCTCCTACGAGCAGTACTTC. It specifies CASSQFLSSSGTSYEQYF.

This clonotype was found a few times. The chain recombines TRBV7-9 with TRBJ1-2, with D hard to call. This CDR3 spans 14 amino acids. Germline lookup yields CDR1 SEHNR and CDR2 FQNEAQ (reference sequence). Between the trimmed V and J ends, which lost 1 base and 4 bases, there was a span of 10 bases. The CDR3 nucleotides read TGTGCCAGCAGCTTAGTAGGGTTAACCTATGGCTACACCTTC. Protein sequence: CASSLVGLTYGYTF.

V gene TRBV6-5 combines with J gene TRBJ1-1, with D maybe TRBD1 (5 bases). Trimming took off 2 bases at V and 10 bases at J, with 17 bases between the two ends. This CDR3 region has 14 residues. The germline gives CDR1 MNHEY, CDR2 SVGAGI. The CDR3 protein is CASSYGAGDSGAFF. The CDR3 nucleotides are TGTGCCAGCAGTTACGGCGCGGGGGATAGTGGAGCTTTCTTT.

V is TRBV20-1 and J is TRBJ2-7, with D maybe TRBD2 (6 bases). V shed 3 bases and J shed 5 bases, with 17 bases lying between them. The length of the CDR3 is 14 residues. Germline-derived CDR1 and CDR2 are DFQATT and SNEGSKA (reference sequence). The CDR3: CSASYPGESNEQYF. The DNA for the CDR3 is TGCAGTGCTAGTTATCCGGGAGAGTCGAACGAGCAGTACTTC.

This CDR3 reads CSVEGSADTDTQYF. DNA of the CDR3: TGCAGCGTTGAAGGGTCAGCGGATACAGATACGCAGTATTTT. The chain combines TRBV29-1 with TRBJ2-3; possibly TRBD2 for D (5 bases). This CDR3 is 14 amino acids long. Germline CDR1 and CDR2: SQVTM and ANQGSEA. Trimming shortened V by 1 base and J by 3 bases, and 11 bases separated the two germline ends.

The gene calls are TRBV6-6 and TRBJ1-2; maybe TRBD1 (6 bases). The V end lost 10 bases, the J end lost 2 bases, and 17 bases lay between the germline ends. CDR1 and CDR2 from the germline V gene are MNHNY and SVGAGI (reference sequence). The CDR3 extends over 14 amino acids. CDR3 in DNA: TGTGCCACCCACGACGGACAGAGGAACTATGGCTACACCTTC. Translating it yields CATHDGQRNYGYTF.

This clonotype was detected a few times. The chain couples TRBV7-2 to TRBJ2-7; D is possibly TRBD1 (7 bases). The CDR3 contains 14 residues. Germline loops: CDR1 SGHTA, CDR2 FQGNSA. Trimming took 5 bases from V and 4 from J, leaving 15 bases between them. CDR3: CASSPRAGGYEQYF. The CDR3 DNA reads TGTGCCAGCAGCCCTCGGGCAGGGGGGTACGAGCAGTACTTC.

V is TRBV28 and J is TRBJ2-7; 9 nucleotides align to TRBD2. CDR1 and CDR2 (germline): MDHEN, SYDVKM. The V gene end was trimmed by 3 bases and the J gene end by 5 bases; junction bases not matched to a gene: 2. CDR3 length: 13 amino acids. The CDR3 DNA sequence: TGTGCCAGCAGTTTCCCTAGCGGGAACGAGCAGTACTTC. It encodes CASSFPSGNEQYF.

The table lists this clonotype with a few counts. This may be a read error, as it is one base from a much larger clone. This chain joins TRBV7-2 and TRBJ2-1; a possible D gene is TRBD1 (5 bases). This CDR3 has 13 residues. Germline values: CDR1 SGHTA, CDR2 FQGNSA. The CDR3: CASSYDSYNEQSF. DNA for the CDR3: TGTGCCAGCAGTTACGACAGCTACAATGAGCAGTCCTTC.

The rearrangement joins TRBV5-6 to TRBJ1-5, with D maybe TRBD1 (5 bases). In germline, CDR1 is SGHDT, CDR2 YYEEEE. V lost 4 bases and J lost 9, with 23 bases in between. The CDR3 spans 16 residues. Written as DNA, the CDR3 is TGTGCCAGCAGCCTATTTCAAAGCCAGGGCGTTCTGCCCCAGCATTTT. Residues: CASSLFQSQGVLPQHF.

This clonotype was counted between two and nine times. The chain joins TRBV7-2 to TRBJ2-5; D is perhaps TRBD2 (6 bases). V gave up 4 bases and J gave up 2 bases, with 14 bases separating them. CDR1 is SGHTA and CDR2 is FQGNSA in the germline V gene. The CDR3 has 15 amino acids. CDR3 loop: CASSSILAAQETQYF. CDR3 bases: TGTGCCAGCAGCTCAATACTAGCAGCACAAGAGACCCAGTACTTC.

CDR3 protein: CASSGRAAVDGYTF. The DNA of the CDR3 is TGTGCCAGCAGCGGCAGGGCCGCGGTCGATGGCTACACCTTC. This rearrangement joins TRBV7-2 to TRBJ1-2; D is perhaps TRBD1 (5 bases). This CDR3 is 14 amino acids long. V was shortened by 5 bases and J by 6 bases, with 16 bases between the two germline ends. Germline-derived CDR1 and CDR2 are SGHTA and FQGNSA.

This sequence joins TRBV15 and TRBJ2-2; no clear D. Trimming removed 8 bases at V and 4 bases at J, with 11 bases between. The CDR3 contains 13 residues. Germline V lookup: CDR1 LNHNV, CDR2 YYDKDF (reference sequence). CDR3 protein: CATGLRFTGELFF. The CDR3 region has the DNA TGTGCCACCGGGCTACGATTCACCGGGGAGCTGTTTTTT.

The chain employs TRBV29-1 and TRBJ1-1; no reliable D call. V was clipped by 3 bases and J by 5 bases, with 16 bases between them. This CDR3 is built from 14 residues. Germline assignment: CDR1 SQVTM and CDR2 ANQGSEA. The CDR3 sequence: CSVEGRAERTEAFF. In DNA form, the CDR3 reads TGCAGCGTTGAGGGTCGGGCAGAGAGGACTGAAGCTTTCTTT.

The rearrangement links TRBV12-3 or TRBV12-4 to TRBJ2-2; TRBD2 is a possible D gene (6 bases). The CDR3 totals 17 residues. The V and J ends lost 1 base and 4 bases respectively, with 16 bases between them. In DNA form, the CDR3 reads TGTGCCAGCAGTTTAGTCCGGGGCGGGGTTAGCACCGGGGAGCTGTTTTTT. This translates into CASSLVRGGVSTGELFF.